Each of the 2 T cell receptor beta chains below was sequenced from the same sample in a study of metastatic and nonmetastatic thyroid tumors (TCRdb year 2020). Before undergoing thyroid surgery, none of the patients had been given any kind of treatment. Libraries were built with PCR. TCRdb lists the instrument as Illumina HiSeq 4000. Clones were called with MiXCR by TCRdb after fastp trimmed the public reads at Q25, and only in-frame beta chains were retained. The sample table contains roughly 40,000 clones; only one count was recorded for about 12% of them. 7% to 9.5% of the sample goes to the ten largest clones. Material for sequencing was blood. These receptors were taken from a male donor with papillary thyroid cancer or a benign thyroid nodule (not recorded which). Some clones in this sample may be carry-over from other donors' samples.

In regard to this clone: A read error may account for a junction end that differs from germline. The chain has TRBV4-3 and TRBJ1-6; unclear D gene. The V gene's germline CDR1 is LGHNA and CDR2 YSLEER. The CDR3 spans 16 residues. The CDR3 sequence: CASSQDEAAHNSPHHF. The CDR3 DNA is TGCGCCAGCAGCCAAGATGAGGCGGCGCATAATTCACCCCACCACTTT.

This clone was detected a few times. The CDR3, as DNA: TGTGCCAGCAGTTTAGCGGTGGGGGTATACGGAGCTTTCTTT. This encodes CASSLAVGVYGAFF. The chain combines TRBV12-3 or TRBV12-4 with TRBJ1-1; tentative D call: TRBD1 (5 bases). The CDR3 is made up of 14 amino acids. Deletions cut 0 bases from V and 10 bases from J, with 15 bases between.